Listed here is a single T cell receptor (beta chain). Antigen: not known. The source of the sample is a study of cytomegalovirus exposure and HLA in healthy donors. Across the whole study: Membership in the Caucasian-associated ancestry cluster was found for around 81% of nearly 400 genotyped donors. Study results and limitations: Later analysis placed DRB1 highest and HLA-C lowest in TCR association rates, which differed by HLA locus. TCR beta sequences numbering roughly 16,000 were associated with HLA alleles at 0.05 false discovery rate in a later analysis. V- and J-gene trimming in TCR beta was tied to a missense DCLRE1C variant by an analysis performed later.

There are 14 residues in the CDR3. Trimming cost V 1 base and J 3 bases, with 9 bases left between them. CDR1 is LNHNV and CDR2 is YYDKDF in the germline V gene (reference sequence). Vbeta (60) and Jbeta (13) primers were used in the PCR. TCRdb's table, derived via immunoSEQ multiplex PCR, lists solely in-frame clones and lacks some. The table lists 110,000 to 150,000 clones, around 80% of them singletons. The specimen sequenced was PBMCs. This chain joins TRBV15 and TRBJ1-1; D is ambiguous. The receptor was isolated from a female donor in good health and CMV-seronegative. Here the CDR3 reads CATSRGEMDTEAFF. The CDR3, as DNA: TGTGCCACCAGCAGAGGAGAGATGGACACTGAAGCTTTCTTT.